This T cell receptor (beta chain) stems from a study of regulatory T cells in long-lasting Graves disease. Time point defined: newly diagnosed GD, antithyroid drugs for less than 3 months. From RNA extracted from PBMCs, the TCR library was made. Patient provenance is recorded as an endocrinology department in Xi'an, China. Arm-PCR with iRepertoire HTBI primers amplified the CDR3 regions for these TCR beta libraries. TCRdb used MiXCR to reprocess the multiplex PCR reads, holding one entry per CDR3 protein. The sample has 400,000 to 500,000 distinct CDR3 sequences, 11% to 15% seen once; the top ten hold approximately 17%. This clonotype was seen more than once but under ten times. The CDR3 loop spans 13 amino acids. Germline CDR1 DFQATT, CDR2 SNEGSKA (reference sequence). Trimming removed 3 bases at V and 0 bases at J, with 8 bases between. The data were also submitted as part of a second study, on T cells in Graves' hyperthyroidism and ophthalmopathy. That work states: Graves' hyperthyroidism without ophthalmopathy progression within 18 months was termed stable. Primed by the HTBI set, a first-round RT-PCR was run on the TCR CDR3.

The receptor was isolated from a woman in her forties or fifties with Graves disease. The input for sequencing was peripheral blood mononuclear cells (PBMCs), taken at new diagnosis, from a patient treated with antithyroid drugs. The chain combines TRBV20-1 with TRBJ2-5; TRBD2 might be the D (6 bases). CDR3 coding DNA: TGCAGTGCTAGCGGGAGTGACCAAGAGACCCAGTACTTC. Translating it yields CSASGSDQETQYF.